The source of this TCR beta chain is a study of cytomegalovirus exposure and HLA in healthy donors (dated by TCRdb to about 2017). For the wider study: An earlier analysis of some 600 of the donors reported around 280 Gb of sequence data and approximately 120 million unique TCR beta sequences obtained from about 179 million T cells. About 300 gigabases of sequencing data and approximately 84 million unique TCR sequences were included in an early release covering about 600 HLA-typed donors. Among the approximately 420 genotyped donors, approximately 77% belonged to the genetic ancestry cluster associated with self-reported Caucasian donors. The study aimed to test whether cataloging public T cell receptors could reveal signatures of past pathogen exposure. The T cell repertoires of 666 subjects were profiled by immunosequencing and related to cytomegalovirus serostatus. Along with the roughly 700-subject first cohort, a separate validation cohort of around 120 different subjects was used. High-throughput TCR immunosequencing, statistical association of individual TCRs with disease status, and machine learning were combined to predict cytomegalovirus infection status. In a later analysis, previously published TCR beta repertoires from several hundred donors were re-analyzed and high-resolution HLA genotyping was added so that TCR occurrence patterns could be studied. Rather than drawing on any new phenotypic data, the later analysis identified candidate immune exposures from TCR beta sequences and the way those sequences occurred across donors. An earlier analysis of roughly 600 of the donors used high-throughput TCR beta sequencing to judge whether each TCR beta V gene segment behaved as functional or pseudogenic. Donor age, sex, ethnicity and CMV serostatus were compiled alongside the repertoire data. Genome-wide SNP genotypes for about three fifths of the roughly 670 donors were used in a later genetic analysis, which treated that subset as a discovery cohort. All discovery cohort repertoires had been generated using a single sequencing platform. Class I and class II HLA loci were covered by the typing at four-digit resolution. The number of donors typed differed by locus, with about 620-630 for A, B, C, DRB1 and DQB1, more than 500 for DQA1, 600 to 610 for DPA1, and under 490 for DPB1. Because of strong linkage in the cohort, 5 or 6 DR-DQ haplotypes were treated as single units for association and clustering. Among under 450 genotyped donors of the cohort, an average of about 240,000 unique TCR beta nucleotide sequences were sequenced per donor, around 18% of them non-productive. The research as a whole found: In a later analysis, most CMV-associated TCR beta chains were found to appear HLA-restricted, with HLA associations seemingly driven largely by CMV exposure. In an earlier analysis of 587 of the donors, most TCR beta V segments appeared in productive rearrangements about 90% or about 30% of the time, broadly matching IMGT annotations. Because counts were too low, 15 or so rarely observed V segments, including chromosome 9 orphons, were excluded from the earlier analysis of about 500 of the donors. In a later analysis, some 18,000 TCR beta sequences were associated with specific HLA alleles at a false discovery rate of 0.05. The presence/absence analyses assumed that sequencing depth was roughly uniform across donors, and that assumption may not be true. In both the original and validation cohorts, the classifier was reported to diagnose cytomegalovirus status with high specificity and sensitivity. According to a later analysis, parvovirus B19, influenza, CMV and Epstein-Barr virus appeared linked to several top co-occurrence clusters. The authors suggested that the approach could potentially be generalized to other disease states and immunological phenotypes. This cohort had only TCR beta chains sequenced, and the lack of alpha or paired-chain data limited which features could be detected. In a later genetic analysis, a missense DCLRE1C variant was associated with V-gene and J-gene trimming of TCR beta chains, and the association was replicated in an independent cohort. In a later genetic analysis, fewer N-insertions in productive TCRs were reported among donors in an Asian-associated ancestry cluster than the approximately 710-donor mean. Because HLA typing was missing for some donors at each locus, association tests included only the typed subset. In vitro tests confirmed that three of the cytomegalovirus-associated TCR beta chains recognize cytomegalovirus antigens. The sequencing pipeline was judged likely to have produced a cluster of highly shared sequence variants as a technical artifact. The study gave a list of 150 to 200 TCR beta chains associated with cytomegalovirus. While some public TCRs were present in many individuals, most TCR sequences turned up only very rarely across donors. For the cohort, immune exposure information was limited to CMV serostatus. Strong co-occurrence of HLA alleles, especially DR and DQ, made assigning TCR associations to individual alleles difficult. In a later analysis, HLA-associated TCR beta chains showed more clonal expansion and lower generation probabilities than non-associated chains that were equally common. Correlated functional status among segregating V segments might reflect linkage disequilibrium, but an unknown experimental factor could not be ruled out. A further reported finding was that TCR beta sequences accurately predicted the HLA-A and HLA-B alleles for most subjects in the first cohort. In a later analysis, the rate of TCR association differed among HLA loci, with DRB1 alleles having the most associated TCRs and HLA-C alleles having the fewest.

In regard to this clone: No antigen is known for it. No base-level quality is on record; no much larger clone is a single base apart.

In total, roughly 670 healthy bone marrow donors made up the cohort. At the time of sampling, every cohort member was nominally healthy, though immune exposures that went unrecorded were likely present. The donor tested CMV seronegative and was one of the 352 seronegative cohort members. A peripheral blood sample was provided by each donor, and peripheral blood mononuclear cells were used for TCR beta sequencing. The Qiagen DNeasy Blood Extraction Kit was used to extract genomic DNA from the blood cell samples. Library method: the immunoSEQ multiplex PCR assay. The multiplex PCR relied on a mix of 60 forward primers for TCR Vbeta segments and 13 reverse primers for TCR Jbeta segments. The CDR3 region of rearranged TCR beta genes was amplified from genomic DNA by a multiplex PCR assay. On the Illumina HiSeq System, the amplified TCR beta libraries were sequenced as 87-base-pair reads. The authors processed their data as follows. A later analysis counted about 80 million unique TCR beta chains across the 550 to 800 repertoires, and around 9.9 million of these chains were shared by at least two donors. To remove PCR and sequencing errors, raw reads were error-corrected and collapsed into unique sequences using a nearest-neighbor algorithm that merged closely related sequences. CDR3 sequences were aligned to IMGT reference sequences to assign V, D and J gene segments. For a sequence to be retained, a match of at least six nucleotides was required to both a V gene segment and a J gene segment. A rearrangement counted as productive if the CDR3 had no stop codons and remained in frame with V and J, and every other rearrangement counted as non-productive. CDR3 was defined by IMGT convention, running from the second conserved V-encoded cysteine to the conserved J-encoded phenylalanine. The earlier analysis of 587 of the donors excluded sequences that lacked an unambiguous match to a single V gene segment. An earlier analysis of a few hundred of the donors classified V segments as functional when productive rearrangements were above 56.7% and as segregating when the standard deviation between donors was above 5%. To diagnose cytomegalovirus status from the catalog of TCR beta chain sequences, a statistical classification framework was built. In a later analysis, V and J genes were assigned by comparing TCR nucleotide sequences against IMGT/GENE-DB human TR gene sequences. Using the TCRdist pipeline, a later analysis assigned CDR3 sequences along with most-parsimonious VDJ recombination scenarios. In a later analysis, each TCR beta chain was defined by its CDR3 amino acid sequence together with its V-gene family, and reads without a unique V-gene family were excluded. A later analysis removed nearly 600 highly shared, low-generation-probability nucleotide sequences to deal with suspected cross-contamination and a sequencing artifact. A later analysis calculated a clonal expansion index for each public chain from normalized within-repertoire ranks of inferred template counts. A later analysis computed generation probabilities with a VDJ recombination model fitted to out-of-frame rearrangements, and checked the results against IGoR. In a later analysis, TCR-TCR, TCR-HLA and TCR-CMV co-occurrence was scored with hypergeometric tests, and a repertoire-size bias correction was applied to TCR pairs. To estimate false discovery rates, a later analysis permuted the HLA or CMV assignments 20 times. A later analysis grouped co-occurring TCRs with DBSCAN, adding TCRdist sequence similarity when clustering within HLA-allele-positive subsets. Repertoires with fewer than 30,000 or more than 120,000 public chains were left out of co-occurrence clustering, as were about 5 repertoires with anomalous nucleotide sharing. The clones in this table, taken by TCRdb from immuneACCESS, are in-frame only. Not every clone is retained; where verified, under half of the shortfall comes from an unresolved V gene, and the cause of the rest is unknown. The DNA was the basis for D and trimming; V, J and clone size are from that table. This sample comprises some 150,000 clones, approximately 82% of them detected only once. Of the sample, more than 1.5% falls within the top ten clones.

The specimen was PBMCs. The receptor was isolated from a middle-aged man in good health and CMV-seronegative.

The sequenced DNA: TGTGCCAGCAGCTCGATCCCTACAGGGGTCAACACTGAAGCTTTCTTT. It is translated as CASSSIPTGVNTEAFF. The chain uses TRBV7-9 and TRBJ1-1; 7 bases in the middle match TRBD1. Looking up the germline V gene (reference sequence) yields CDR1 SEHNR and CDR2 FQNEAQ. The CDR3 holds 16 amino acids from the cysteine to the phenylalanine. Of all the DNA, just the CDR3 is kept, 48 bases in frame from base 1. Germline trimming amounts to 4 bases on V and 2 bases on J, with 10 as the count of junction bases outside the gene matches.